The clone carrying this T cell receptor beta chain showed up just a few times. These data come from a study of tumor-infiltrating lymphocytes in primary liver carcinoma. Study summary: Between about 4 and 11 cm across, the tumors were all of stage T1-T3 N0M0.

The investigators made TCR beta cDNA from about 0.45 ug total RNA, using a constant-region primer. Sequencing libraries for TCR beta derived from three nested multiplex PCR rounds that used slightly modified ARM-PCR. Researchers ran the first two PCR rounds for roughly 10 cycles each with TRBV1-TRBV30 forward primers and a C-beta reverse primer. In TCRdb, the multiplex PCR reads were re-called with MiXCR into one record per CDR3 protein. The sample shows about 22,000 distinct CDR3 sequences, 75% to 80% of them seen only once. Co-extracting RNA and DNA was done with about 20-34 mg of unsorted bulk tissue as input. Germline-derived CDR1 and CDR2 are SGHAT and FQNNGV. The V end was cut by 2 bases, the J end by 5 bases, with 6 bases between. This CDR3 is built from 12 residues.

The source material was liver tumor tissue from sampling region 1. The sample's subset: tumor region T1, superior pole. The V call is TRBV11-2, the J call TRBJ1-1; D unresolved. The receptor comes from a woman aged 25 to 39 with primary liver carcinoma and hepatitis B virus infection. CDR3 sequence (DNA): TGTGCCAGCAGCTTATGGAATACTGAAGCTTTCTTT. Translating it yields CASSLWNTEAFF.